The sequence of this T cell receptor (beta chain) was determined in a study of blood T cells in healthy people across ages. Study observations and caveats: Diversity estimates drawn from one million T cells were deemed underestimates. In long-lived donors, naive CD4+ cell counts and diversity exceeded those of aged donors.

About this clonotype: Its antigen is not known.

There are 16 residues in the CDR3. Germline loops: CDR1 SGHTA, CDR2 FQGNSA. The V segment lost 5 bases and the J segment 7 bases; nucleotides outside the gene matches: 15. Extractions gave at least 6 micrograms of total RNA per sample. A J-beta primer mix and a sample-barcoded 5' primer were used in a second PCR of roughly 6 to 11 cycles. TCRdb fed the 5' RACE reads into MiXCR, producing one record per CDR3 protein. The data contain roughly 2 million distinct CDR3 sequences, around half of them singletons. This chain links TRBV7-2 with TRBJ1-2, with 8 bases identical to TRBD1. The receptor comes from a woman in her thirties or forties in good health. Sequenced input: blood. In DNA form, the CDR3 reads TGTGCCAGCAGCCCGAGGACAGGGAGCCCCACCCCTGGCTACACCTTC. It translates to CASSPRTGSPTPGYTF.